The T cell receptor beta chain under discussion was sequenced for a study of blood T cell repertoires in COVID-19. Profiling relied on immunoSEQ multiplex PCR, and the TCRdb table lists in-frame clones only, not all of them. Of 180,000 or so clones in the sample, 65% to 85% are singletons; the top ten hold approximately 4%. The J segment lost 6 bases and the V segment lost 3 bases, leaving 4 bases of the junction unmatched. This CDR3 comprises 14 residues. The V gene's germline CDR1 is SGHTS and CDR2 YDEGEE. Sample: PBMCs or T cells enriched from blood (not recorded which). This receptor was obtained from a woman in her forties or fifties in a cohort exposed to, infected with or recovered from COVID-19 (not recorded which). The chain links TRBV5-8 to TRBJ1-4; 8 positions agree with TRBD1. This CDR3 is CASSSGTGYEKLFF. The CDR3 DNA reads TGTGCCAGCAGCTCAGGGACAGGTTATGAAAAACTGTTTTTT.